Listed here are 10 T cell receptor beta chains from one sample, sequenced in a study of blood T cells in healthy people across ages. The authors ran a second PCR of roughly 6 to 12 cycles using a sample-barcoded 5' primer and a J-beta primer mix. TCRdb re-analysed the 5' RACE reads in MiXCR, keeping a single row per CDR3 protein. Among more than 1.4 million distinct CDR3 sequences listed, about 43% were seen once. The sequenced material came from blood. Source of these receptors: a woman aged 18-29 years in good health.

The sample holds a few counts of this clonotype. The chain carries TRBV29-1 and TRBJ2-2; 11 bases align to TRBD2. This CDR3 has 14 amino acids. Germline V CDR1 and CDR2: SQVTM, ANQGSEA. The V gene end was trimmed by 7 bases and the J gene end by 2 bases; junction bases not matched to a gene: 3. CDR3: CSAGLAGNTGELFF. The CDR3 DNA reads as TGCAGCGCCGGACTAGCGGGTAACACCGGGGAGCTGTTTTTT.

This clonotype was seen at least ten times. V and J are TRBV29-1 and TRBJ1-2, with 11 bases fitting TRBD1. Germline values: CDR1 SQVTM, CDR2 ANQGSEA. The V gene end was trimmed by 4 bases and the J gene end by 4 bases; junction bases not matched to a gene: 2. The CDR3 has 13 amino acids. The CDR3 spells CSVVGQGGYGYTF. In nucleotides, the CDR3 is TGCAGCGTTGTGGGACAGGGGGGCTATGGCTACACCTTC.

Ten or more counts support this clonotype. The chain couples TRBV29-1 to TRBJ1-2; 10 bases are shared with TRBD1. In germline, CDR1 is SQVTM, CDR2 ANQGSEA. The CDR3 loop spans 14 amino acids. The V and J ends lost 3 bases and 5 bases, in that order; junction bases with no gene match: 6. CDR3 residues: CSVDYGQGEYGYTF. The CDR3 DNA follows: TGCAGCGTTGATTACGGACAGGGGGAATATGGCTACACCTTC.

The chain links TRBV10-3 to TRBJ2-1, with a tentative D call TRBD1 (6 bases). Trimming removed 2 bases at V and 5 bases at J, with 16 bases between. There are 16 residues in the CDR3. In germline, CDR1 is ENHRY, CDR2 SYGVKD. The CDR3 is CAISEDLLGGNNEQFF. CDR3 sequence (DNA): TGTGCCATCAGTGAGGATCTGCTAGGGGGTAACAATGAGCAGTTCTTC.

The chain employs TRBV29-1 and TRBJ2-6, with 7 bases identical to TRBD2. The germline gives CDR1 SQVTM, CDR2 ANQGSEA. The CDR3 is 16 residues long. The trim removed 4 bases at V and 0 bases at J, leaving 6 bases unmatched. This CDR3 is CSVGAGAHSGANVLTF. The CDR3 DNA sequence: TGCAGCGTTGGTGCGGGAGCCCACTCTGGGGCCAACGTCCTGACTTTC. The complete variable domain, with remaining parts taken from reference TRBV29-1 and TRBJ2-6, reads SAVISQKPSRDICQRGTSLTIQCQVDSQVTMMFWYRQQPGQSLTLIATANQGSEATYESGFVIDKFPISRPNLTFSTLTVSNMSPEDSSIYLCSVGAGAHSGANVLTFGAGSRLTVL.

This rearrangement joins TRBV6-2 or TRBV6-3 to TRBJ2-7, with 11 bases that match TRBD2. The CDR3 extends over 14 amino acids. The V gene end was trimmed by 2 bases and the J gene end by 5 bases; junction bases not matched to a gene: 2. The V gene's germline CDR1 is MNHEY and CDR2 SVGEGT. In DNA form, the CDR3 reads TGTGCCAGCAGTTACCCTAGCGGGAGGAACGAGCAGTACTTC. Protein: CASSYPSGRNEQYF.

This clonotype was observed a few times. The chain carries TRBV27 and TRBJ2-1; D might be TRBD2 (5 bases). The assigned J gene may be wrong: the sequence end matches TRBJ2-7 better. The CDR3 loop spans 15 amino acids. Germline-derived CDR1 and CDR2 are MNHEY and SMNVEV (reference sequence). The DNA for the CDR3 is TGTGCCAGCAGTCCGACTACTGTTGGGTACAATGAGCAGTACTTC. Protein product: CASSPTTVGYNEQYF.

This clonotype appeared a few times. The chain combines TRBV27 with TRBJ2-2; D is perhaps TRBD2 (5 bases). Germline CDR1 and CDR2: MNHEY and SMNVEV (reference sequence). The CDR3 runs 13 residues. Trimming left V 10 bases short and J 2 bases short, with 11 bases between. CDR3 protein: CATREGNTGELFF. For the CDR3, the DNA is TGTGCCACCCGAGAGGGTAACACCGGGGAGCTGTTTTTT.

The chain recombines TRBV7-9 with TRBJ2-5; weak D call: TRBD1 (5 bases). Germline V lookup: CDR1 SEHNR, CDR2 FQNEAQ (reference sequence). The V end was cut by 1 base, the J end by 11 bases, with 23 bases between. CDR3 size: 16 residues. CDR3 protein: CASSLVGSGAPDEQYF. The CDR3, as DNA: TGTGCCAGCAGCTTAGTTGGGTCTGGGGCGCCCGATGAGCAGTACTTC.

This clonotype was seen just once. This chain uses TRBV6-1 with TRBJ2-3; TRBD2 matches 8 bases. This CDR3 is built from 16 residues. V shed 4 bases and J 0 bases; nucleotides not matched to a gene: 6. CDR1 is MNHNS and CDR2 is SASEGT in the germline V gene. The CDR3 sequence is CASSATSAPSTDTQYF. CDR3 nucleotides: TGTGCCAGCAGTGCGACTAGCGCGCCCAGCACAGATACGCAGTATTTT.